The 14 T cell receptor beta chains presented below share a single source sample, sequenced in a study of identical twins. Each CDR3 protein gets one entry after TCRdb re-called the 5' RACE reads with MiXCR. The sample consists of hundreds of thousands of distinct CDR3 sequences, about 8.1% of them appearing once. This sample also belongs to another study, concerning yellow fever vaccine responses in identical twins.

The sequencing input was memory (CD45RO+) T cells sorted from blood. All receptors come from a woman under 30 in good health.

This clonotype was counted a few times. The chain employs TRBV29-1 and TRBJ2-6; D is possibly TRBD1 (5 bases). The CDR3 loop spans 13 amino acids. Germline lookup yields CDR1 SQVTM and CDR2 ANQGSEA. The V end was cut by 8 bases, the J end by 0 bases, with 8 bases between. CDR3 nucleotides: TGCAGCCAAACAGGCTCTGGGGCCAACGTCCTGACTTTC. This gives the protein CSQTGSGANVLTF.

This clonotype was detected only a few times. The V gene is TRBV20-1, the J gene TRBJ2-3; maybe TRBD2 (6 bases). The CDR3 totals 15 residues. Trimming took 5 bases from V and 4 from J, leaving 19 bases between them. Germline V gives CDR1 DFQATT, CDR2 SNEGSKA (reference sequence). CDR3 loop: CSAPPRGGVSDTQYF. The CDR3 bases are TGCAGTGCTCCTCCACGAGGCGGGGTTTCAGATACGCAGTATTTT.

This clonotype was picked up many times. The V call is TRBV10-2, the J call TRBJ2-3; TRBD2 agrees at 9 bases. Losses at the gene ends were 2 bases for V and 7 bases for J; bases not matched to a gene: 10. The CDR3 sequence is 16 residues long. Germline V lookup: CDR1 WSHSY, CDR2 SAAADI. The CDR3 bases are TGCGCCAGCAGTGAGGTCGGGGGCGGGGGGGCCAATACGCAGTATTTT. Protein product: CASSEVGGGGANTQYF.

This clonotype was observed at least ten times. V usage is TRBV7-6 and J usage is TRBJ2-2; D may be TRBD1 (5 bases). Looked up from germline, CDR1 is SGHVS and CDR2 is FNYEAQ. The CDR3 contains 15 residues. V was trimmed by 5 bases and J by 5 bases, leaving 15 bases between them. The CDR3 spells CASSQIATGTGELFF. The CDR3 region has the DNA TGTGCCAGCAGCCAAATAGCTACAGGAACCGGGGAGCTGTTTTTT.

The chain joins TRBV15 to TRBJ2-5; 11 positions match TRBD2. After removal of 8 bases from V and 3 bases from J, the junction contained 8 bases not matched to a gene. The CDR3 extends over 15 amino acids. The germline CDR1 and CDR2 sequences are LNHNV and YYDKDF (reference sequence). CDR3 bases: TGTGCCACCCGTGAAAGACTAGCGGGGAAAGAGACCCAGTACTTC. This codes for CATRERLAGKETQYF.

At least ten counts were recorded for this clonotype. J is TRBJ1-2 and V is TRBV20-1; D gene uncertain. Per germline, CDR1 DFQATT and CDR2 SNEGSKA (reference sequence). Trimming removed 0 bases from V and 4 bases from J, with 15 bases in between. The CDR3 sequence is 15 residues long. CDR3 sequence reads: CSARDQMGRTYGYTF. Here the CDR3 DNA reads TGCAGTGCTAGAGATCAGATGGGCCGGACCTATGGCTACACCTTC.

The chain uses TRBV18 and TRBJ2-7, with D perhaps TRBD1 (6 bases). The germline CDR1 and CDR2 sequences are KGHSH and LQKENI. This CDR3 has 13 amino acids. The V end was cut by 5 bases, the J end by 6 bases, with 14 bases between. The CDR3 DNA sequence: TGTGCCAGCTCATTCCAGGGGAAGGGCGAGCAGTACGTC. It yields the protein CASSFQGKGEQYV.

The CDR3 sequence: CSARSGGPTETQYF. CDR3 nucleotides: TGCAGTGCTAGAAGCGGGGGGCCAACGGAGACCCAGTACTTC. The V and J genes are TRBV20-1 and TRBJ2-5; 9 bases line up with TRBD2. The CDR3 has 14 residues. CDR1 and CDR2 (germline): DFQATT, SNEGSKA (reference sequence). V trimming: 2 bases; J trimming: 5 bases; junction bases outside the gene matches: 6.

The sample holds a few counts of this clonotype. V gene TRBV10-3 combines with J gene TRBJ2-1, with a weak D call TRBD1 (5 bases). The V end lost 3 bases, the J end lost 2 bases, and 8 bases lay between the germline ends. The V gene's germline CDR1 is ENHRY and CDR2 SYGVKD. The CDR3 loop spans 14 amino acids. Here the CDR3 reads CAISDRVTYNEQFF. CDR3 in DNA: TGTGCCATCAGTGACAGGGTAACCTACAATGAGCAGTTCTTC.

This clonotype has at least ten counts. The chain uses TRBV20-1 and TRBJ2-1; maybe TRBD1 (6 bases). Trimming shortened V by 2 bases and J by 5 bases, and 7 bases separated the two germline ends. The CDR3 totals 12 residues. From germline, CDR1 is DFQATT and CDR2 SNEGSKA (reference sequence). The DNA of the CDR3 is TGCAGTGCTAGAAAGGGGGACAATGAGCAGTTCTTC. This codes for CSARKGDNEQFF.

This clonotype was recorded at least ten times. The rearrangement uses TRBV29-1 and TRBJ2-3; 8 bases are a match to TRBD2. The CDR3 totals 13 residues. CDR1 is SQVTM, CDR2 ANQGSEA, per germline. The V gene end was trimmed by 8 bases and the J gene end by 1 base; junction bases not matched to a gene: 5. The CDR3 reads CSTGLAGTDTQYF. CDR3 nucleotide sequence: TGCAGCACCGGACTAGCTGGCACAGATACGCAGTATTTT.

This clonotype appeared a few times. V is TRBV7-2 and J is TRBJ2-1, with 14 bases fitting TRBD2. Germline CDR1 SGHTA, CDR2 FQGNSA. After removal of 3 bases from V and 0 bases from J, the junction contained 13 bases not matched to a gene. The CDR3 extends over 21 amino acids. The CDR3, as DNA: TGTGCCAGCAGCTTGGGCTCGGGACTAGCGGGAGACAGTGGCTCCTACAATGAGCAGTTCTTC. Protein product: CASSLGSGLAGDSGSYNEQFF. The full variable domain, rest sourced from reference TRBV7-2 and TRBJ2-1, is GAGVSQSPSNKVTEKGKDVELRCDPISGHTALYWYRQSLGQGLEFLIYFQGNSAPDKSGLPSDRFSAERTGGSVSTLTIQRTQQEDSAVYLCASSLGSGLAGDSGSYNEQFFGPGTRLTVL.

In this sample, this clonotype turned up many times. V is TRBV29-1 and J is TRBJ2-1; no reliable D call. The CDR3 consists of 12 residues. Germline V gene data show CDR1 as SQVTM and CDR2 as ANQGSEA. Trimming pared 4 bases from V and 9 bases from J, leaving 13 bases between. The CDR3 is CSVVGKTVEQFF. The CDR3 bases are TGCAGCGTTGTGGGAAAGACGGTTGAGCAGTTCTTC.

The V and J genes are TRBV2 and TRBJ2-2; D is unresolved. CDR3 length equals 10 residues. The V gene's germline CDR1 is SNHLY and CDR2 FYNNEI. With 7 bases removed from V and 7 bases from J, the gap between germline ends came to 4 bases. The CDR3 coding sequence is TGTGCCAGCAAGTTCGGGGAGCTGTTTTTT. The encoded protein is CASKFGELFF.